Listed below are T cell receptor beta chains from one sample, sequenced in a study of PD-L1 blockade in urothelial cancer. Using immunoSEQ multiplex PCR, the repertoire was profiled, and TCRdb retains in-frame clones only, with some absent. This sample carries about 73,000 clones, roughly 91% of them seen once, and the ten largest clones take around 3.5%. The sequencing here drew on PBMCs, taken around atezolizumab (anti-PD-L1) treatment. The receptor set was obtained from a man aged 55 to 70 with urothelial cancer. The CDR3 runs from the conserved cysteine through the conserved F or W. D genes are given only for firm matches. Size is omitted from some rows. Given values are once, few, many or a class for expanded clones.

once	TRBD2	TRBJ2-7	TRBV7-2	CASSFGGGYEQYF	TGTGCCAGCAGCTTCGGGGGGGGGTACGAGCAGTACTTC
.	.	TRBJ2-1	TRBV10-3	CAISEYGDNEQFF	TGTGCCATCAGTGAGTATGGAGACAATGAGCAGTTCTTC
.	.	TRBJ2-6	TRBV15	CATSGPQRSGANVLTF	TGTGCCACCAGCGGACCCCAGCGGTCTGGGGCCAACGTCCTGACTTTC
.	.	TRBJ1-3	TRBV7-2	CASRPGTGGRGNTIYF	TGTGCCAGCAGACCTGGGACGGGGGGCCGGGGAAACACCATATATTTT
once	.	TRBJ1-2	TRBV6-1	CASTRLANYGYTF	TGTGCCAGCACCCGGTTAGCTAACTATGGCTACACCTTC
.	TRBD1	TRBJ2-1	TRBV9	CASSVGSGGRNEQFF	TGTGCCAGCAGCGTAGGGTCAGGGGGCCGGAATGAGCAGTTCTTC
once	TRBD2	TRBJ2-2	TRBV7-3	CASSYTRGGNTGELFF	TGTGCCAGCAGCTACACCCGGGGGGGTAACACCGGGGAGCTGTTTTTT
.	.	TRBJ1-4	TRBV6-6	CASRQQGPPTNEKLFF	TGTGCCAGCAGGCAACAGGGTCCCCCAACTAATGAAAAACTGTTTTTT
.	.	TRBJ2-6	TRBV5-1	CASRKTPGGFVSGANVLTF	TGCGCCAGCAGGAAAACCCCAGGTGGCTTCGTATCTGGGGCCAACGTCCTGACTTTC
.	.	TRBJ2-3	TRBV7-2	CASSSPRGTDTQYF	TGTGCCAGCAGCTCCCCCCGGGGCACAGATACGCAGTATTTT
.	.	TRBJ1-1	TRBV7-9	CASSIDRTNTEAFF	TGTGCCAGCAGCATCGACAGGACGAACACTGAAGCTTTCTTT
.	.	TRBJ2-1	TRBV6-5	CASSYGDLTYNEQFF	TGTGCCAGCAGTTATGGGGACTTGACCTACAATGAGCAGTTCTTC
.	.	TRBJ2-1	TRBV7-2	CASSSGNEQFF	TGTGCCAGCAGCTCGGGGAATGAGCAGTTCTTC
.	.	TRBJ2-1	TRBV2	CASWLRGGAIRSYNEQFF	TGTGCCAGCTGGTTAAGAGGGGGGGCCATCAGGTCCTACAATGAGCAGTTCTTC
once	.	TRBJ1-1	TRBV29-1	CSVWKGGDTEAFF	TGCAGCGTTTGGAAGGGAGGGGACACTGAAGCTTTCTTT
many	TRBD1	TRBJ1-2	TRBV10-3	CAISVEQGWSYTF	TGTGCCATCAGTGTAGAACAGGGGTGGAGCTACACCTTC
.	.	TRBJ2-7	TRBV4-1	CASSQGGTPMWEQYF	TGCGCCAGCAGCCAAGGGGGGACTCCGATGTGGGAGCAGTACTTC
.	.	TRBJ1-5	TRBV7-9	CASSLDGGANQPQHF	TGTGCCAGCAGCTTAGATGGGGGCGCAAATCAGCCCCAGCATTTT
few	TRBD2	TRBJ2-7	TRBV28	CASSLGDSGSEQYF	TGTGCCAGCAGTTTGGGTGACAGCGGGAGCGAGCAGTACTTC
.	TRBD1	TRBJ2-4	TRBV30	CAWSVTLGTGAKNIQYF	TGTGCCTGGAGTGTGACTTTAGGGACAGGGGCCAAAAACATTCAGTACTTC
.	TRBD2	TRBJ2-5	TRBV9	CASSVASSGNQETQYF	TGTGCCAGCAGCGTAGCGTCTAGCGGGAACCAAGAGACCCAGTACTTC
.	TRBD1	TRBJ1-4	TRBV27	CASSLLFTGAEKLFF	TGTGCCAGCAGTCTTCTTTTTACAGGGGCGGAAAAACTGTTTTTT
.	TRBD2	TRBJ2-7	TRBV10-1	CASSEASGGKQYF	TGCGCCAGCAGTGAGGCTAGCGGGGGTAAGCAGTACTTC
.	.	TRBJ2-1	TRBV9	CASSAHLTGGGDEQFF	TGTGCCAGCAGCGCGCACCTTACGGGAGGGGGCGATGAGCAGTTCTTC
.	.	TRBJ1-2	TRBV5-6	CASSLEGGEDYGYTF	TGTGCCAGCAGCTTGGAGGGAGGGGAGGACTATGGCTACACCTTC
.	TRBD2	TRBJ2-3	TRBV10-3	CAISGLAGESDTQYF	TGTGCCATCAGCGGACTAGCGGGGGAATCAGATACGCAGTATTTT
.	.	TRBJ2-7	TRBV2	CASSEQWGQNYEQYF	TGTGCCAGCAGTGAGCAATGGGGACAAAACTACGAGCAGTACTTC
.	.	TRBJ2-4	TRBV15	CATSFGAAKNIQYF	TGTGCCACCAGCTTTGGGGCAGCCAAAAACATTCAGTACTTC
.	.	TRBJ2-7	TRBV7-2	CATSFGGLGEQYF	TGTGCCACCTCATTCGGGGGGCTAGGCGAGCAGTACTTC
.	TRBD1	TRBJ1-4	TRBV5-1	CASSLEPGGNEKLFF	TGCGCCAGCAGCTTGGAGCCAGGGGGGAATGAAAAACTGTTTTTT
.	.	TRBJ2-7	TRBV7-9	CASSPRGSGSYEQYF	TGTGCCAGCAGCCCTAGGGGGAGCGGCTCCTACGAGCAGTACTTC
.	TRBD1	TRBJ1-5	TRBV6-6	CASSYVQGARNQPQHF	TGTGCCAGCAGTTACGTACAGGGGGCTAGGAATCAGCCCCAGCATTTT
.	.	TRBJ1-2	TRBV2	CASSETAGQRRGHF	TGTGCCAGCAGTGAGACCGCAGGGCAACGTAGGGGCCACTTC
.	.	TRBJ2-6	TRBV28	CASSSHRAGANVLTF	TGTGCCAGCAGTTCCCACAGGGCTGGGGCCAACGTCCTGACTTTC
.	.	TRBJ2-2	TRBV7-9	CAGSSRGAVFTGELFF	TGTGCCGGCTCATCCCGGGGGGCCGTGTTCACCGGGGAGCTGTTTTTT
.	TRBD2	TRBJ2-1	TRBV9	CASSANPRGGQFF	TGTGCCAGCAGCGCCAACCCCCGGGGGGGGCAGTTCTTC
.	.	TRBJ1-5	TRBV5-6	CASSLGGGGSQHF	TGTGCCAGCAGCTTGGGGGGGGGAGGAAGCCAGCATTTT
.	.	TRBJ2-2	TRBV7-9	CASSLAGATTGELFF	TGTGCCAGCAGCTTAGCCGGAGCCACCACCGGGGAGCTGTTTTTT
.	TRBD1	TRBJ1-2	TRBV30	CAWSLQGDYGYTF	TGTGCCTGGAGCCTCCAGGGGGATTATGGCTACACCTTC
.	TRBD1	TRBJ2-7	TRBV6-6	CASSMTGEYEQYF	TGTGCCAGCAGTATGACAGGGGAATACGAGCAGTACTTC
.	TRBD2	TRBJ2-2	TRBV7-3	CASSSSGNTGELFF	TGTGCCAGCAGCTCTAGCGGGAACACCGGGGAGCTGTTTTTT
.	TRBD2	TRBJ2-7	TRBV6-5	CASSLTSGRHEQYF	TGTGCCAGCAGTTTGACTAGCGGGCGCCACGAGCAGTACTTC
.	.	TRBJ2-5	TRBV6-5	CASSSRRVGETQYF	TGTGCCAGCAGTTCGCGCAGGGTGGGGGAGACCCAGTACTTC
few	.	TRBJ2-1	TRBV14	CASSPRTKLYNEQFF	TGTGCCAGCAGCCCCAGGACTAAACTTTACAATGAGCAGTTCTTC
.	TRBD2	TRBJ2-7	TRBV5-1	CASSLGGTSAYEQYF	TGCGCCAGCAGCTTGGGGGGGACTAGCGCCTACGAGCAGTACTTC
.	.	TRBJ1-4	TRBV5-1	CASSIGQRGEKLFF	TGCGCCAGCAGCATAGGACAGCGAGGGGAAAAACTGTTTTTT
.	TRBD1	TRBJ2-7	TRBV6-6	CASSFSPGQGSYEQYF	TGTGCCAGCAGTTTTTCCCCGGGACAGGGTTCCTACGAGCAGTACTTC
once	.	TRBJ2-5	TRBV6-6	CASTPGGTGAQYF	TGTGCCAGCACCCCGGGGGGCACGGGCGCCCAGTACTTC
.	.	TRBJ2-7	TRBV5-1	CASSLAFEMGEQYF	TGCGCCAGCAGCTTGGCGTTTGAGATGGGCGAGCAGTACTTC
.	TRBD2	TRBJ2-5	TRBV19	CASTSGLAGGETQYF	TGTGCCAGTACCTCGGGACTAGCGGGAGGGGAGACCCAGTACTTC
.	TRBD2	TRBJ2-1	TRBV9	CASSPGAGGDNEQFF	TGTGCCAGCAGCCCAGGAGCGGGAGGCGACAATGAGCAGTTCTTC
once	.	TRBJ1-3	TRBV5-5	CASSLGHFTGNTIYF	TGTGCCAGCAGCCTGGGACATTTTACTGGAAACACCATATATTTT
few	.	TRBJ1-4	TRBV4-2	CASSQEYNEKLFF	TGTGCCAGCAGCCAAGAATATAATGAAAAACTGTTTTTT
.	.	TRBJ1-5	TRBV30	CAWSRSGGFGNINQPQHF	TGTGCCTGGAGCCGCTCGGGGGGATTTGGGAATATCAATCAGCCCCAGCATTTT
.	.	TRBJ1-1	TRBV7-9	CASSLGGGNTEAFF	TGTGCCAGCAGCTTAGGAGGGGGGAACACTGAAGCTTTCTTT